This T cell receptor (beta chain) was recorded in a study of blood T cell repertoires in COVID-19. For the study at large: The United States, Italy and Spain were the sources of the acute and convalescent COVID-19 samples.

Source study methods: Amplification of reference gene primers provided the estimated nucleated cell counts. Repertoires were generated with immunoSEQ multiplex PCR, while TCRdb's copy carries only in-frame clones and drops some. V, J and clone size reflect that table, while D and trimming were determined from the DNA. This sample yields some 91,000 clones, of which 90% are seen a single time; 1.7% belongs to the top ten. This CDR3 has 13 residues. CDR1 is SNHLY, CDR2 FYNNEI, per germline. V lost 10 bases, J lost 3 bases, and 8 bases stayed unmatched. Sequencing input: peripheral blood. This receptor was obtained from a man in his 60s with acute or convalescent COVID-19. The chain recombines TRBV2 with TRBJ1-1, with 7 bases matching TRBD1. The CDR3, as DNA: TGTGCCACTACCGACAGGGAAGACACTGAAGCTTTCTTT. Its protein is CATTDREDTEAFF.